These T cell receptor beta chains were read from a single sample in a study of radiation and T cells in renal cell carcinoma. The protocol was immunoSEQ multiplex PCR, while the TCRdb copy is restricted to in-frame clones and leaves out a portion. Altogether fewer than 6,500 clones are present, under 70% being singletons, with the ten largest covering about 26%. The input for sequencing was tumor tissue, taken from a patient whose treatment was nephrectomy without radiotherapy. These receptors were obtained from a human donor with renal cell carcinoma. Each CDR3 is given with its conserved first and last residue. The order of the fields is V gene, CDR3 protein.

>TRBV29-1
CSVEDPAVNEQFF
>TRBV5-4
CASSFSLSGRYRETQYF
>TRBV29-1
CSVEVDRGNYGYTF
>TRBV2
CASNHENDGANVLTF
>TRBV25-1
CASSEGPRYEQYF
>TRBV19
CASSPSGSGAEQFF
>TRBV7-2
CASSFGGELFF
>TRBV4-2
CASSHPDRAYSPLHF
>TRBV19
CATFQGNTIYF
>TRBV6-1
CASSAGPYNSPLHF
>TRBV14
CASSQVAGGAAGYTF
>TRBV7-2
CASSLISGRTGELFF
>TRBV14
CASSQGAEAFF
>TRBV9
CASSDHGTSGGHNEQFF
>TRBV4-3
CASSQDRGFVGELFF
>TRBV6-5
CASSYQGSTGELFF
>TRBV29-1
CSVEDKSGGDTQYF
>TRBV2
CASTSGGDTQYF
>TRBV9
CASSVGQGWETQYF
>TRBV5-5
CASSLDLASHNEQFF
>TRBV29-1
CSAKTSGQSSYEQYF
>TRBV16
CASSQSAGGETQYF